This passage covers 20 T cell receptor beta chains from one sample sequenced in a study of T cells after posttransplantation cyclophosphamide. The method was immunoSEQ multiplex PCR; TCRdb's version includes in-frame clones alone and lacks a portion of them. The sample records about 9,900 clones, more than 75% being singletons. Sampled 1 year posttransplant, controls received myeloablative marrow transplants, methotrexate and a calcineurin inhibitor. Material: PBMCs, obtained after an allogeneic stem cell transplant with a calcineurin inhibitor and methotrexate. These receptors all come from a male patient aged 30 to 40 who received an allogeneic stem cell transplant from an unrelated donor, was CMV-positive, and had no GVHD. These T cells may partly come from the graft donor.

DNA for the CDR3: TGTGCCAGCAGCTCCCTGAGGTTGGCGCAGTATTTT. This translates into CASSSLRLAQYF. V gene TRBV11-2 combines with J gene TRBJ2-3; no firm D call. The CDR3 totals 12 residues. The V and J ends lost 4 bases and 10 bases respectively, with 12 bases between them. Germline V gene lookup returns CDR1 SGHAT and CDR2 FQNNGV.

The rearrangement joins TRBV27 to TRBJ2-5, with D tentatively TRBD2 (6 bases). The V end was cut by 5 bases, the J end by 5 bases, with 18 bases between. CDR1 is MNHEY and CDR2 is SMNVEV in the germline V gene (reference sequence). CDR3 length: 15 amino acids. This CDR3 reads CASSLGTRGSETQYF. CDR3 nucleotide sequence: TGTGCCAGCAGTCTCGGGACGCGGGGTTCGGAGACCCAGTACTTC.

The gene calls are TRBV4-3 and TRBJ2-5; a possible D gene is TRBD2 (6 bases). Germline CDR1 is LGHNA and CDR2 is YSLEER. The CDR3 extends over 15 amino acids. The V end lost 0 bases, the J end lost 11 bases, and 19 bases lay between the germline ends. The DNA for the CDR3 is TGCGCCAGCAGCCAAGATGATAGCGGCACTACGGGGCAGTACTTC. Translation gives CASSQDDSGTTGQYF.

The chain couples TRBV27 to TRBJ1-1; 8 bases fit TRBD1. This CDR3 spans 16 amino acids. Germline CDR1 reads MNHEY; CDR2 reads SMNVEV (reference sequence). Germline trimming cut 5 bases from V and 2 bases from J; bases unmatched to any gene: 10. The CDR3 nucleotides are TGTGCCAGCAGTCCCTCGACAGGGGAGTTCAACACTGAAGCTTTCTTT. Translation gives CASSPSTGEFNTEAFF.

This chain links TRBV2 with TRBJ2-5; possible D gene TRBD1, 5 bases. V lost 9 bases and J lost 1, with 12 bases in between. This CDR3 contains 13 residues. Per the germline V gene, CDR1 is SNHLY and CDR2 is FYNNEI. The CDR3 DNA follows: TGTGCCAGTAGATGGGGCTTCCAAGAGACCCAGTACTTC. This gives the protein CASRWGFQETQYF. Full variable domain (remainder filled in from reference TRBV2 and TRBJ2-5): EPEVTQTPSHQVTQMGQEVILRCVPISNHLYFYWYRQILGQKVEFLVSFYNNEISEKSEIFDDQFSVERPDGSNFTLKIRSTKLEDSAMYFCASRWGFQETQYFGPGTRLLVL.

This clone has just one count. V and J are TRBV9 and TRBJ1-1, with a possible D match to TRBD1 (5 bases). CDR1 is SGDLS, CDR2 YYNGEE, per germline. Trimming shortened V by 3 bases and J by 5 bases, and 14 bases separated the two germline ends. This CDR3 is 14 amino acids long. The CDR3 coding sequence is TGTGCCAGCAGCGGACCTGGGGAGGGGACTGAAGCTTTCTTT. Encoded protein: CASSGPGEGTEAFF.

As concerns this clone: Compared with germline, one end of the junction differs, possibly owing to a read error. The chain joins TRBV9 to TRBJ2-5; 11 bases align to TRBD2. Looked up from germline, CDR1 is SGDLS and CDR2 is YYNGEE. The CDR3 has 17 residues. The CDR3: CAGSLGGSGRGLETQYF. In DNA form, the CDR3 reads TGTGCCGGCAGCCTGGGGGGTAGCGGGAGGGGGCTAGAGACCCAGTACTTC.

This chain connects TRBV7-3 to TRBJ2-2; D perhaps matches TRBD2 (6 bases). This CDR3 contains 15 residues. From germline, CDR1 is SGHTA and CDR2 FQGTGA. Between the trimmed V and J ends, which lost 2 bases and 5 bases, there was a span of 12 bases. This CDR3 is CASSLSGTHTGELFF. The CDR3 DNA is TGTGCCAGCAGCTTATCCGGGACTCATACCGGGGAGCTGTTTTTT.

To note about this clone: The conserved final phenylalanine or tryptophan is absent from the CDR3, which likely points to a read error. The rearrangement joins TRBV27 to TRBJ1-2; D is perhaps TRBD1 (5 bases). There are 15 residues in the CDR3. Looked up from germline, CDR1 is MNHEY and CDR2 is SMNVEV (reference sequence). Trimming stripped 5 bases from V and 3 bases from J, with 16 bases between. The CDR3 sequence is CASSPSGPWDYGYTL. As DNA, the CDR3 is TGTGCCAGCAGTCCATCGGGACCCTGGGACTATGGCTACACCCTC.

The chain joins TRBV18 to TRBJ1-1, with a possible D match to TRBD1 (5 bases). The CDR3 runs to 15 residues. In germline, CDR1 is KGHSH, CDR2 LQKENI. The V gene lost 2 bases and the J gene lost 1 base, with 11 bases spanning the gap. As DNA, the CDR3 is TGTGCCAGCTCACCAGTGACAGCACCGAACACTGAAGCTTTCTTT. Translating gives CASSPVTAPNTEAFF.

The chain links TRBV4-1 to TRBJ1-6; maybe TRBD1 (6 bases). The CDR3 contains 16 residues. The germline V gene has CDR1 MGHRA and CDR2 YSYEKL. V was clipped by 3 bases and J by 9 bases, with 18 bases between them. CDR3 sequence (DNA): TGCGCCAGCAGCCAGGCTAACAGGGTTAGCCCTTCACCCCTCCACTTT. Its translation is CASSQANRVSPSPLHF.

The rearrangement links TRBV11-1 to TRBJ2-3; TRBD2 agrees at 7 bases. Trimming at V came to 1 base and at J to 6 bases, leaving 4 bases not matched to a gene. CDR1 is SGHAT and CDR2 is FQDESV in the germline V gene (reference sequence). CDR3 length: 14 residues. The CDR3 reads CASSLELAVDTQYF. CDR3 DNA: TGTGCCAGCAGCTTAGAGCTAGCGGTCGATACGCAGTATTTT.

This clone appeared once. In DNA form, the CDR3 reads TGTGCCAGCAGCAGCCGACAGACCTTCTCCTACGAGCAGTACTTC. This sequence encodes CASSSRQTFSYEQYF. The rearrangement links TRBV11-3 to TRBJ2-7; weak D call: TRBD1 (5 bases). The germline V gene encodes CDR1 SGHNT and CDR2 YENEEA. V shed 5 bases and J shed 0 bases, with 14 bases lying between them. The CDR3 is 15 residues long.

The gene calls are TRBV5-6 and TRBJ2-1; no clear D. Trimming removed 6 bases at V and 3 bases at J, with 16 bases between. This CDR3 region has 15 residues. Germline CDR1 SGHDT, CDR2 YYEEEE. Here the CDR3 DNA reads TGTGCCAGCAACAAACGTAAGTTAATCTACAATGAGCAGTTCTTC. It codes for CASNKRKLIYNEQFF.

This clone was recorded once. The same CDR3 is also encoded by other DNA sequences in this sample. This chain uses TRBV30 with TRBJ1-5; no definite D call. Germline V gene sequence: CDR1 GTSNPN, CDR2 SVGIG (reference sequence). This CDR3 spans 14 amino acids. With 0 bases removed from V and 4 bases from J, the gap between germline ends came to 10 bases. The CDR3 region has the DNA TGTGCCTGGAGTGTCGTTTATAGTAATCAGCCCCAGCATTTT. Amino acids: CAWSVVYSNQPQHF.

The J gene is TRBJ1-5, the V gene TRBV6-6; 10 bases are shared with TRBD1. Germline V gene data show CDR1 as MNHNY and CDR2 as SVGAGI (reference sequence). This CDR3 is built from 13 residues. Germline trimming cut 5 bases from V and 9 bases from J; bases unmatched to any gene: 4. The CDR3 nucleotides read TGTGCCAGCAGTCCGGGACAGGGGACGCCCCAGCATTTT. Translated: CASSPGQGTPQHF.

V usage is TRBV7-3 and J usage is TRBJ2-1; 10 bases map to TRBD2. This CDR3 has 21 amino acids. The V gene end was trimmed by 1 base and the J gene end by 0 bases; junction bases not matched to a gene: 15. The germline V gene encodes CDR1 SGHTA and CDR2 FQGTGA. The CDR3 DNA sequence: TGTGCCAGCAGCTTAATATCTAGCGGGGGCCGGAGGCCAAGCTCCTACAATGAGCAGTTCTTC. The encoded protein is CASSLISSGGRRPSSYNEQFF.

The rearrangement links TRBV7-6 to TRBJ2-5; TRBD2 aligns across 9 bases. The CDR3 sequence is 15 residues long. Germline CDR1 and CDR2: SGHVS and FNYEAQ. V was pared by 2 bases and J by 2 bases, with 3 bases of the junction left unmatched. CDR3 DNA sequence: TGTGCCAGCAGCTTATGGGCGGGAGGGCAAGAGACCCAGTACTTC. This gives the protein CASSLWAGGQETQYF.

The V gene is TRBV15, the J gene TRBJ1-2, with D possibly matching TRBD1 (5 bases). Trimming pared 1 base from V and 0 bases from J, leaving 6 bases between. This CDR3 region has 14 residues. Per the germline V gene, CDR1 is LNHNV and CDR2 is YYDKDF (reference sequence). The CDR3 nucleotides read TGTGCCACCAGCAGAGCCAGGGCTAACTATGGCTACACCTTC. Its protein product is CATSRARANYGYTF.

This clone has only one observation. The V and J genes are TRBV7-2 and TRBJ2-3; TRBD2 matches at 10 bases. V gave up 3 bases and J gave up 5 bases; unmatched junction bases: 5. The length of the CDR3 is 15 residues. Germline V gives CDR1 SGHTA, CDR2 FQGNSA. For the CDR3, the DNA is TGTGCCAGCAGCTTTGGACTAGCGGTCCGAGATACGCAGTATTTT. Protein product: CASSFGLAVRDTQYF.